This TCR beta chain was profiled in a study of T cells after yellow fever vaccination. Trimming shortened V by 1 base and J by 2 bases, and 12 bases separated the two germline ends. CDR3 length: 16 amino acids. The germline V gene encodes CDR1 KGHSH and CDR2 LQKENI. Comments on this clonotype: Its specificity is unknown.

It was through 5'RACE template switching that TCR cDNA was made, with a universal primer site and UMIs added. MiXCR, run by TCRdb on the 5' RACE reads, gives a single entry per CDR3 protein. The top ten hold approximately 23% of the sample, which has about 330,000 distinct CDR3 sequences, roughly 4.3% seen once. General study findings and limits: The CD4 compartment and the CD8 compartment contained a small share of clonotypes in common. Booster sampling recovered most clones from primary vaccination (approximately 97% CD4, around 90% CD8).

Sequenced here: PBMCs, sampled 5 days after the yellow fever booster vaccination. This sequence joins TRBV18 and TRBJ1-5; a possible D gene is TRBD1 (5 bases). This sequence originates from a man younger than 35 who received the YFV17D yellow fever vaccine. The CDR3 nucleotides read TGTGCCAGCTCACCACAGAGGGGCTTTGGCAATCAGCCCCAGCATTTT. Its protein product is CASSPQRGFGNQPQHF.